One sample yielded the 18 T cell receptor beta chains listed below, sequenced in a study of blood T cell repertoires in COVID-19. Assay: immunoSEQ multiplex PCR; the TCRdb copy retains only in-frame clones and omits some. The profile shows over 200,000 clones, around 90% of them singletons. Sequenced material: peripheral blood. The receptors were gathered from a man aged 55-75 years who had recovered from COVID-19.

The chain employs TRBV28 and TRBJ1-4, with D possibly matching TRBD1 (6 bases). The germline V gene has CDR1 MDHEN and CDR2 SYDVKM. The germline V and J ends were trimmed by 6 bases and 7 bases, with 21 bases remaining between them. The length of the CDR3 is 16 residues. The CDR3 DNA follows: TGTGCCAGCAGACCCGACAGGCGGCGAGAAACTGAAAAACTGTTTTTT. Translation: CASRPDRRRETEKLFF.

This chain's CDR3 is CASSHLGGPTGNTIYF. As DNA, the CDR3 is TGCGCCAGCAGCCACTTGGGGGGGCCCACTGGAAACACCATATATTTT. This chain connects TRBV4-3 to TRBJ1-3; D is possibly TRBD1 (6 bases). V lost 3 bases and J 2 bases, leaving 14 bases between the germline ends. The length of the CDR3 is 16 residues. Germline V lookup: CDR1 LGHNA, CDR2 YSLEER.

The chain carries TRBV18 and TRBJ1-5; no reliable D call. This CDR3 spans 14 amino acids. The V gene's germline CDR1 is KGHSH and CDR2 LQKENI. Trimming pared 3 bases from V and 9 bases from J, leaving 15 bases between. The CDR3 protein is CASSPGSGRPPQHF. In DNA form, the CDR3 reads TGTGCCAGCTCACCTGGGAGCGGCCGTCCGCCCCAGCATTTT.

V gene TRBV12-3 or TRBV12-4 combines with J gene TRBJ2-7, with D maybe TRBD1 (5 bases). The CDR3 is made up of 13 amino acids. V lost 4 bases and J lost 5, with 12 bases in between. The CDR3 DNA sequence: TGTGCCAGCAGTTCAGGGCAGGGCCACGAGCAGTACTTC. This codes for CASSSGQGHEQYF.

The rearrangement uses TRBV6-5 and TRBJ2-2; no clear D gene. This CDR3 has 13 amino acids. Germline CDR1 is MNHEY and CDR2 is SVGAGI. V lost 7 bases and J lost 4, with 10 bases in between. CDR3 coding DNA: TGTGCCAGCAAGATGAGTGGCACCGGGGAGCTGTTTTTT. Amino acid sequence: CASKMSGTGELFF.

This chain uses TRBV7-2 with TRBJ1-2; TRBD1 matches 7 bases. CDR3 length: 14 residues. Germline V CDR1 and CDR2: SGHTA, FQGNSA. Trimming removed 3 bases from V and 5 bases from J; junction bases left unmatched: 6. CDR3 sequence: CASSLGQISYGYTF. The CDR3 DNA is TGTGCCAGCAGCTTGGGACAGATATCTTATGGCTACACCTTC. Filled out from reference TRBV7-2 and TRBJ1-2, the complete variable domain reads GAGVSQSPSNKVTEKGKDVELRCDPISGHTALYWYRQSLGQGLEFLIYFQGNSAPDKSGLPSDRFSAERTGGSVSTLTIQRTQQEDSAVYLCASSLGQISYGYTFGSGTRLTVV.

The V call is TRBV11-1, the J call TRBJ2-1, with TRBD2 matching over 7 bases. Germline trimming cut 2 bases from V and 5 bases from J; bases unmatched to any gene: 6. Germline loops: CDR1 SGHAT, CDR2 FQDESV (reference sequence). CDR3 length: 15 residues. CDR3 sequence reads: CASSLTVLADNEQFF. The CDR3 coding sequence is TGTGCCAGCAGCTTAACGGTGCTAGCGGACAATGAGCAGTTCTTC.

V usage is TRBV7-8 and J usage is TRBJ1-5; a possible D gene is TRBD1 (6 bases). Trimming removed 1 base from V and 6 bases from J, with 13 bases in between. The CDR3 totals 15 residues. CDR1 SGHVS and CDR2 FQNEAQ come from the germline V gene. Here the CDR3 DNA reads TGTGCCAGCAGCTTAGGTCGGGGGGCCGGTCAGCCCCAGCATTTT. This gives the protein CASSLGRGAGQPQHF.

There are a few counts of this clone. The rearrangement uses TRBV9 and TRBJ2-1, with TRBD1 as a possible D gene (5 bases). The CDR3 length is 15 residues. CDR1 is SGDLS, CDR2 YYNGEE, per germline. V lost 0 bases to trimming and J lost 9 bases, with 16 bases between them. The DNA for the CDR3 is TGTGCCAGCAGCGTAGGCGGTGGGGCTTACGGTGAGCAGTTCTTC. It translates to CASSVGGGAYGEQFF.

The V gene is TRBV5-4, the J gene TRBJ2-1; TRBD2 matches 11 bases. V gave up 4 bases and J gave up 9 bases; unmatched junction bases: 9. This CDR3 spans 15 amino acids. CDR1 and CDR2 (germline): SGHNT, YYREEE (reference sequence). CDR3 coding DNA: TGTGCCAGCAGCCCGAGTAGCGGGAGGGCCATTGAGCAGTTCTTC. Its protein is CASSPSSGRAIEQFF.

The genes are TRBV4-1 and TRBJ1-6, with D perhaps matching TRBD1 (5 bases). Germline V CDR1 and CDR2: MGHRA, YSYEKL. The CDR3 totals 15 residues. The V and J ends lost 0 bases and 4 bases respectively, with 7 bases between them. The CDR3 DNA reads TGCGCCAGCAGCCAAGATAGGGGTTATAATTCACCCCTCCACTTT. Amino acids: CASSQDRGYNSPLHF.

This clone was observed once. V is TRBV12-3 or TRBV12-4 and J is TRBJ2-2; D gene unclear. V lost 1 base and J lost 5, with 5 bases in between. The CDR3 runs to 13 residues. CDR3 sequence reads: CASSLVSTGELFF. CDR3 DNA sequence: TGTGCCAGCAGTTTAGTTAGTACCGGGGAGCTGTTTTTT.

The J gene is TRBJ2-4, the V gene TRBV6-1, with D tentatively TRBD1 (6 bases). Looked up from germline, CDR1 is MNHNS and CDR2 is SASEGT. The length of the CDR3 is 18 residues. Trimming took 1 base from V and 1 from J, leaving 17 bases between them. CDR3 residues: CASSEGDIPGLAKNIQYF. Here the CDR3 DNA reads TGTGCCAGCAGTGAAGGGGACATCCCTGGGCTGGCCAAAAACATTCAGTACTTC.

In DNA form, the CDR3 reads TGTGCCAGCAGTTCCTCTCCGGGATACACTGAAGCTTTCTTT. Amino acid sequence: CASSSSPGYTEAFF. The chain is built from TRBV6-5 and TRBJ1-1; D gene ambiguous. CDR1 is MNHEY, CDR2 SVGAGI, per germline. V dropped 4 bases and J dropped 3 bases, with 12 bases sitting between them. CDR3 size: 14 residues.

This clone was observed a handful of times. The chain combines TRBV19 with TRBJ2-7; 14 bases map to TRBD2. J gave up 3 bases and V 0 bases, and 1 base lay outside the gene matches. CDR3 length equals 16 residues. Germline CDR1 and CDR2: LNHDA and SQIVND (reference sequence). The CDR3 DNA reads TGTGCCAGTAGTATAGAAGGGACTAGCGGGAGCTACGAGCAGTACTTC. Residues: CASSIEGTSGSYEQYF.

The chain has TRBV7-8 and TRBJ2-2; 12 bases line up with TRBD2. The germline V gene encodes CDR1 SGHVS and CDR2 FQNEAQ. This CDR3 has 16 residues. V gave up 3 bases and J gave up 4 bases; unmatched junction bases: 3. Written as DNA, the CDR3 is TGTGCCAGCAGCTTCAGACTAGCGGGGGCCACCGGGGAGCTGTTTTTT. Translation: CASSFRLAGATGELFF.

The chain uses TRBV28 and TRBJ2-7; the match to TRBD2 covers 10 bases. Trimming cost V 7 bases and J 3 bases; bases outside gene matches: 6. The CDR3 has 14 amino acids. Germline V gene lookup returns CDR1 MDHEN and CDR2 SYDVKM. The CDR3 loop reads CASITSGRVYEQYF. The CDR3 bases are TGTGCCAGCATCACGAGCGGGAGGGTCTACGAGCAGTACTTC.

CDR3 nucleotides: TGTGCCAGCAGTCGGCAGGGTTATGGCTACACCTTC. Protein sequence: CASSRQGYGYTF. This chain joins TRBV6-5 and TRBJ1-2; TRBD1 is a possible D gene (5 bases). The CDR3 loop spans 12 amino acids. V was shortened by 5 bases and J by 5 bases, with 9 bases between the two germline ends. In germline, CDR1 is MNHEY, CDR2 SVGAGI.